The 14 T cell receptor beta chains below were found in one sample sequenced in a study of cytomegalovirus exposure and HLA in healthy donors. In the PCR, 60 Vbeta and 13 Jbeta primers were used. Profiled with immunoSEQ multiplex PCR; TCRdb holds only in-frame clones, not every one. The sample has 98,000 or so clones, roughly 78% seen once; the top ten hold roughly 1.9%. Sequenced sample: PBMCs. The receptors were sampled from a woman in her thirties or forties in good health and CMV-seronegative.

The chain uses TRBV27 and TRBJ1-5; weak D call: TRBD1 (5 bases). The CDR3 totals 14 residues. Germline V gene data show CDR1 as MNHEY and CDR2 as SMNVEV (reference sequence). V was clipped by 2 bases and J by 6 bases, with 11 bases between them. In DNA, the CDR3 is TGTGCCAGCAGTTTACTCTGGGGCTCTCAGCCCCAGCATTTT. It translates to CASSLLWGSQPQHF.

The rearrangement links TRBV19 to TRBJ2-5; TRBD2 aligns across 12 bases. The length of the CDR3 is 16 residues. The V gene's germline CDR1 is LNHDA and CDR2 SQIVND (reference sequence). V trimming: 5 bases; J trimming: 5 bases; junction bases outside the gene matches: 9. The CDR3 DNA is TGTGCCAGTAGTTTACATACTAGCGGGAGGAGGGAGACCCAGTACTTC. Translated, it gives CASSLHTSGRRETQYF.

The chain is built from TRBV9 and TRBJ2-1, with D maybe TRBD2 (7 bases). The V end lost 0 bases, the J end lost 8 bases, and 15 bases lay between the germline ends. This CDR3 region has 15 residues. From germline, CDR1 is SGDLS and CDR2 YYNGEE. DNA of the CDR3: TGTGCCAGCAGCGTAGCGGGGGGCCGTGGGGATGAGCAGTTCTTC. Protein: CASSVAGGRGDEQFF.

This chain joins TRBV5-1 and TRBJ2-5; TRBD2 aligns across 10 bases. Germline assignment: CDR1 SGHRS and CDR2 YFSETQ. The CDR3 runs 16 residues. J lost 2 bases, V lost 4 bases, and 8 bases had no gene match. The CDR3 loop is CASSIQSGRGQETQYF. CDR3 DNA sequence: TGCGCCAGCAGCATCCAGAGCGGGAGGGGTCAAGAGACCCAGTACTTC.

This chain connects TRBV28 to TRBJ1-2; 9 bases are shared with TRBD1. The CDR3 has 15 residues. V shed 4 bases, J shed 4 bases, and the junction held 7 bases outside the gene matches. Germline V CDR1 and CDR2: MDHEN, SYDVKM. CDR3 sequence (DNA): TGTGCCAGCAGTTCTTTTTCGACAGGGGGCTATGGCTACACCTTC. This encodes CASSSFSTGGYGYTF.

The chain couples TRBV28 to TRBJ1-5, with TRBD1 matching over 8 bases. Germline trimming cut 8 bases from V and 7 bases from J; bases unmatched to any gene: 4. This CDR3 contains 12 residues. Germline CDR1 reads MDHEN; CDR2 reads SYDVKM. CDR3 DNA sequence: TGTGCCAGCGCCACAGGGGGACAGCCCCAGCATTTT. Translating it yields CASATGGQPQHF.

This clone was detected a few times. The chain recombines TRBV28 with TRBJ1-1, with D tentatively TRBD1 (6 bases). The germline V and J ends were trimmed by 9 bases and 0 bases, with 11 bases remaining between them. From germline, CDR1 is MDHEN and CDR2 SYDVKM. The CDR3 totals 13 residues. The CDR3 loop is CASNTGMNTEAFF. CDR3 DNA sequence: TGTGCCAGTAATACAGGGATGAACACTGAAGCTTTCTTT.

The V gene is TRBV28, the J gene TRBJ1-5, with TRBD1 matching 8 bases. Germline CDR1 reads MDHEN; CDR2 reads SYDVKM. The CDR3 is 14 residues long. The J segment lost 6 bases and the V segment lost 3 bases, leaving 4 bases of the junction unmatched. The CDR3 spells CASSFPGGSQPQHF. Here the CDR3 DNA reads TGTGCCAGCAGTTTTCCAGGGGGCTCTCAGCCCCAGCATTTT.

This clone has only a few counts. The chain carries TRBV18 and TRBJ2-7; 10 nucleotides line up with TRBD1. With 3 bases clipped from V and 4 bases from J, the junction kept 15 bases outside the gene matches. The CDR3 sequence is 18 residues long. Germline V gives CDR1 KGHSH, CDR2 LQKENI. The CDR3 DNA follows: TGTGCCAGCTCACCTTTGCCAACAGGCCGGGACAGGGGTTACGAGCAGTACTTC. Amino acids: CASSPLPTGRDRGYEQYF.

The rearrangement uses TRBV28 and TRBJ1-1, with D possibly TRBD1 on 6 matching bases. This CDR3 contains 13 residues. Trimming removed 3 bases from V and 11 bases from J, with 16 bases in between. CDR1 and CDR2 from the germline V gene are MDHEN and SYDVKM. The CDR3 loop reads CASSFRYTGSAFF. The CDR3 region has the DNA TGTGCCAGCAGTTTTCGGTATACAGGGTCGGCTTTCTTT. The variable domain in full, with the rest retrieved from reference TRBV28 and TRBJ1-1, is DVKVTQSSRYLVKRTGEKVFLECVQDMDHENMFWYRQDPGLGLRLIYFSYDVKMKEKGDIPEGYSVSREKKERFSLILESASTNQTSMYLCASSFRYTGSAFFGQGTRLTVV.

V is TRBV4-1 and J is TRBJ1-1, with D maybe TRBD1 (5 bases). Between the trimmed V and J ends, which lost 3 bases and 3 bases, there was a span of 11 bases. The CDR3 spans 14 residues. Germline V gene data show CDR1 as MGHRA and CDR2 as YSYEKL. The CDR3 nucleotides read TGCGCCAGCAGCCATGACAGATCCTACACTGAAGCTTTCTTT. This codes for CASSHDRSYTEAFF.

This chain joins TRBV7-9 and TRBJ1-2; TRBD1 matches at 8 bases. Trimming removed 5 bases from V and 4 bases from J; junction bases left unmatched: 3. The length of the CDR3 is 13 residues. The germline CDR1 and CDR2 sequences are SEHNR and FQNEAQ (reference sequence). CDR3 residues: CASSTGQGYGYTF. CDR3 nucleotide sequence: TGTGCCAGCAGCACCGGACAGGGCTATGGCTACACCTTC.

This clone was observed a few times. The rearrangement joins TRBV19 to TRBJ1-4; 7 bases map to TRBD1. The CDR3 spans 15 residues. Per the germline V gene, CDR1 is LNHDA and CDR2 is SQIVND (reference sequence). The junction had 7 bases not matched to a gene; V was cut back by 9 bases and J by 0 bases. The CDR3 protein is CASRDRVATNEKLFF. The DNA of the CDR3 is TGTGCCAGCAGAGACAGGGTAGCAACTAATGAAAAACTGTTTTTT.

This clone turned up a few times. This sequence joins TRBV4-3 and TRBJ2-1; 14 bases agree with TRBD2. From germline, CDR1 is LGHNA and CDR2 YSLEER. The trim removed 4 bases at V and 0 bases at J, leaving 5 bases unmatched. This CDR3 contains 18 residues. In nucleotides, the CDR3 is TGCGCCAGCAGCCCGGGACTAGCGGGAGAGGGCTCCTACAATGAGCAGTTCTTC. Protein sequence: CASSPGLAGEGSYNEQFF.